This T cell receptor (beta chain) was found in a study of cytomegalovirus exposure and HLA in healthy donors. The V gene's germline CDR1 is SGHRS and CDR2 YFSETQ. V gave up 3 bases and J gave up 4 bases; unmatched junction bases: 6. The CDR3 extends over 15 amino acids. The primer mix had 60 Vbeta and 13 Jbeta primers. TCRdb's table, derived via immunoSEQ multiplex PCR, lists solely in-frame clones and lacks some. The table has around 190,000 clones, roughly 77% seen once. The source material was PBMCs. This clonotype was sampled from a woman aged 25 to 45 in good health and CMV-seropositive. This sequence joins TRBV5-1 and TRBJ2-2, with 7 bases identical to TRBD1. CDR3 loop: CASSYDRVGTGELFF. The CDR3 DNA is TGCGCCAGCAGCTACGACAGGGTGGGCACCGGGGAGCTGTTTTTT.